Here is one TCR beta chain with its context. Study processing details: Reference gene primer amplification in the assay estimated nucleated cell counts. Repertoires were generated with immunoSEQ multiplex PCR, while TCRdb's copy carries only in-frame clones and drops some. The V and J calls and clone size come from that table; D and trimming were worked out from the DNA. Of 120,000 or so clones detected, around 88% appear once; the ten largest clones hold 0.75% to 0.9%. This entry belongs to a study of blood T cell repertoires in COVID-19. For the study at large: Acute-phase and convalescent COVID-19 samples originated in the United States, Italy and Spain. Sources were T cells, B-cell-depleted T cells, or PBMCs; the material itself was cDNA or gDNA.

Between the trimmed V and J ends, which lost 1 base and 5 bases, there was a span of 9 bases. The CDR3 runs 13 residues. Germline loops: CDR1 SEHNR, CDR2 FQNEAQ (reference sequence). The sample consisted of peripheral blood. This TCR was recovered from a woman between 45 and 60 years old with active or convalescent COVID-19. The chain combines TRBV7-9 with TRBJ2-7; no clear D. The CDR3 reads CASSLVANNEQYF. Here the CDR3 DNA reads TGTGCCAGCAGCTTAGTTGCTAATAACGAGCAGTACTTC.